A single sample gave rise to the 9 T cell receptor beta chains below, sequenced in a study of cytomegalovirus exposure and HLA in healthy donors (dated by TCRdb to the late 2010s). Library construction relied on the immunoSEQ multiplex PCR assay. A mixture of 60 forward primers for TCR Vbeta segments and 13 reverse primers for TCR Jbeta segments was used in the multiplex PCR. Entries here come from immuneACCESS through TCRdb and include only in-frame sequences with V and J called. Some clones fail to appear in such tables; in the studies checked, an unresolved V gene covers under half of the shortfall, and the cause of the remainder is unknown. The sample records around 200,000 clones, less than 90% of which are singletons. 1.5% to 2% of the sample is taken by the ten largest. The specimen was PBMCs. The receptors shown here come from a man aged 45-60 years in good health and CMV-seronegative.

The V gene is TRBV21-1, the J gene TRBJ1-3. TRBV21-1 is a documented pseudogene. CDR3 size: 16 residues. For the CDR3, the DNA is TGTGCCAGCAGCAATAAATCCCCGAGCTCTGGAAACACCATATATTTT. It is translated as CASSNKSPSSGNTIYF.

The chain links TRBV25-1 to TRBJ2-1; 8 bases are a match to TRBD1. Germline CDR1 and CDR2: MGHDK and SYGVNS. Trimming at V came to 2 bases and at J to 7 bases, leaving 4 bases not matched to a gene. The CDR3 consists of 14 residues. The CDR3 loop reads CASSERDRGNEQFF. The CDR3 DNA reads as TGTGCCAGCAGTGAACGAGACAGGGGTAATGAGCAGTTCTTC.

Points on this clone: The identical CDR3 is also encoded by other nucleotide sequences in the sample. The chain uses TRBV6-1 and TRBJ2-7; 10 nucleotides line up with TRBD2. The V segment lost 4 bases and the J segment 0 bases; nucleotides outside the gene matches: 0. The CDR3 runs 14 residues. Germline loops: CDR1 MNHNS, CDR2 SASEGT. In DNA form, the CDR3 reads TGTGCCAGCAGTGGACTAGCGGGCTCCTACGAGCAGTACTTC. Residues: CASSGLAGSYEQYF.

This clone was detected a few times. The chain employs TRBV27 and TRBJ2-3; 7 bases match TRBD1. V lost 9 bases, J lost 0 bases, and 9 bases stayed unmatched. The germline V gene has CDR1 MNHEY and CDR2 SMNVEV (reference sequence). The CDR3 has 15 residues. This CDR3 is CASTLRGQSTDTQYF. DNA for the CDR3: TGTGCCAGTACGTTAAGGGGACAGAGCACAGATACGCAGTATTTT.

This CDR3 reads CASSLGETEAFF. The CDR3, as DNA: TGTGCCAGCAGCTTAGGCGAGACTGAAGCTTTCTTT. This rearrangement joins TRBV7-8 to TRBJ1-1; D is undetermined. The CDR3 loop spans 12 amino acids. V gave up 1 base and J gave up 5 bases, with 5 bases separating them. Germline CDR1 and CDR2: SGHVS and FQNEAQ.

The table lists this clone with a few counts. The chain has TRBV2 and TRBJ1-1, with a weak D call TRBD1 (5 bases). The CDR3 is 13 amino acids. Germline loops: CDR1 SNHLY, CDR2 FYNNEI. Trimming stripped 8 bases from V and 4 bases from J, with 14 bases between. CDR3 DNA: TGTGCCAGCCTCGAGACAGCCTTCACTGAAGCTTTCTTT. This codes for CASLETAFTEAFF.

This clone showed up just once. The junction differs from germline at one of its ends, possibly a read error. The chain links TRBV7-7 to TRBJ2-7, with TRBD2 matching 12 bases. The CDR3 totals 16 residues. Germline V CDR1 and CDR2: SSHAT, FNYEAQ (reference sequence). CDR3 sequence reads: CASSPGLAGIDNQQYF. CDR3 coding DNA: TGTGCTAGCAGCCCAGGACTAGCGGGGATTGATAATCAGCAGTACTTC.

This rearrangement joins TRBV30 to TRBJ1-3; tentatively, D is TRBD1 (6 bases). The germline V gene encodes CDR1 GTSNPN and CDR2 SVGIG (reference sequence). V shed 3 bases and J shed 0 bases, with 15 bases lying between them. This CDR3 has 16 residues. The CDR3 loop reads CAWRPGTYYSGNTIYF. CDR3 nucleotides: TGTGCCTGGAGGCCGGGGACATATTACTCTGGAAACACCATATATTTT.

The chain uses TRBV14 and TRBJ1-6; D gene unclear. Germline V gene lookup returns CDR1 SGHDN and CDR2 FVKESK. The CDR3 totals 14 residues. V lost 0 bases, J lost 6 bases, and 6 bases lay in between. The CDR3 spells CASSQEAANSPLHF. The CDR3, as DNA: TGTGCCAGCAGCCAAGAGGCGGCTAATTCACCCCTCCACTTT.